The rows below give T cell receptor beta chains drawn from one sample of a study of blood T cell repertoires in COVID-19. Using immunoSEQ multiplex PCR, the repertoire was profiled, and TCRdb retains in-frame clones only, with some absent. The repertoire includes about 300,000 clones, about 82% of them detected once, and about 1.6% sits in the top ten. Sequencing input: peripheral blood. The receptors were sampled from a woman between 50 and 59 years old with acute or convalescent COVID-19. The CDR3 runs from the conserved cysteine through the conserved F or W. The order of the fields is J gene, D gene, CDR3 length, V gene, clone size, CDR3 protein, CDR3 DNA. The D gene is left open where the match is weak. The size of a clone is reported for some rows only, either as once, few or many, or as a class for expanded clones.

j_call: TRBJ2-7; d_call: TRBD2; cdr3_length: 14; v_call: TRBV9; clone_size: .; cdr3_aa: CASSVLAGDYEQYF; cdr3_nt: TGTGCCAGCAGCGTACTAGCGGGAGACTACGAGCAGTACTTC
j_call: TRBJ1-5; d_call: TRBD1; cdr3_length: 15; v_call: TRBV7-3; clone_size: .; cdr3_aa: CASSLRTGGSQPQHF; cdr3_nt: TGTGCCAGCAGCCTCAGGACAGGGGGCTCTCAGCCCCAGCATTTT
j_call: TRBJ2-1; d_call: .; cdr3_length: 13; v_call: TRBV10-3; clone_size: .; cdr3_aa: CAIWGGDYNEQFF; cdr3_nt: TGTGCCATCTGGGGAGGAGACTACAATGAGCAGTTCTTC
j_call: TRBJ1-1; d_call: .; cdr3_length: 18; v_call: TRBV7-9; clone_size: .; cdr3_aa: CASSPDRGPFRMNTEAFF; cdr3_nt: TGTGCCAGCAGCCCAGACCGAGGGCCGTTTCGGATGAACACTGAAGCTTTCTTT
j_call: TRBJ2-7; d_call: .; cdr3_length: 13; v_call: TRBV2; clone_size: .; cdr3_aa: CASSGEFSYEQYF; cdr3_nt: TGTGCCAGTTCAGGGGAATTCTCCTACGAGCAGTACTTC
j_call: TRBJ2-1; d_call: TRBD2; cdr3_length: 14; v_call: TRBV5-1; clone_size: .; cdr3_aa: CASSVTSGRYEQFF; cdr3_nt: TGCGCCAGCAGCGTGACTAGCGGGAGGTATGAGCAGTTCTTC
j_call: TRBJ2-2; d_call: .; cdr3_length: 14; v_call: TRBV3-1/TRBV3-2; clone_size: once; cdr3_aa: CASSHPANTGELFF; cdr3_nt: TGTGCCAGCAGCCACCCGGCGAACACCGGGGAGCTGTTTTTT
j_call: TRBJ2-5; d_call: TRBD1; cdr3_length: 15; v_call: TRBV14; clone_size: .; cdr3_aa: CASSHLGQGDETQYF; cdr3_nt: TGTGCCAGCAGCCACCTGGGACAGGGGGACGAGACCCAGTACTTC
j_call: TRBJ2-5; d_call: .; cdr3_length: 14; v_call: TRBV28; clone_size: .; cdr3_aa: CASSLVPVEETQYF; cdr3_nt: TGTGCCAGCAGCCTAGTCCCAGTAGAAGAGACCCAGTACTTC
j_call: TRBJ2-7; d_call: .; cdr3_length: 13; v_call: TRBV6-5; clone_size: .; cdr3_aa: CASSPRSAYEQYF; cdr3_nt: TGTGCCAGCAGTCCCCGAAGCGCCTACGAGCAGTACTTC
j_call: TRBJ1-1; d_call: .; cdr3_length: 14; v_call: TRBV6-5; clone_size: .; cdr3_aa: CASSYGEGGTEAFF; cdr3_nt: TGTGCCAGCAGTTACGGGGAGGGAGGCACTGAAGCTTTCTTT
j_call: TRBJ1-5; d_call: TRBD1; cdr3_length: 16; v_call: TRBV24-1; clone_size: few; cdr3_aa: CATSDSGQGGDQPQHF; cdr3_nt: TGTGCCACCAGTGACTCCGGACAGGGGGGAGATCAGCCCCAGCATTTT
j_call: TRBJ2-1; d_call: .; cdr3_length: 16; v_call: TRBV24-1; clone_size: once; cdr3_aa: CATSDLSGFSYNEQFF; cdr3_nt: TGTGCCACCAGTGACTTAAGCGGGTTCTCCTACAATGAGCAGTTCTTC
j_call: TRBJ2-5; d_call: TRBD1; cdr3_length: 16; v_call: TRBV28; clone_size: .; cdr3_aa: CASRTPRTGGAETQYF; cdr3_nt: TGTGCCAGCAGAACACCTAGGACAGGGGGCGCGGAGACCCAGTACTTC
j_call: TRBJ2-3; d_call: .; cdr3_length: 15; v_call: TRBV10-3; clone_size: .; cdr3_aa: CAISVNSGGTDTQYF; cdr3_nt: TGTGCCATCAGTGTCAATAGCGGAGGCACAGATACGCAGTATTTT
j_call: TRBJ2-3; d_call: TRBD1; cdr3_length: 16; v_call: TRBV2; clone_size: few; cdr3_aa: CASSLGVGGPTDTQYF; cdr3_nt: TGTGCCAGCAGCCTAGGTGTAGGGGGCCCCACAGATACGCAGTATTTT
j_call: TRBJ1-6; d_call: .; cdr3_length: 15; v_call: TRBV29-1; clone_size: few; cdr3_aa: CSVSDRDSYNSPLHF; cdr3_nt: TGCAGCGTCTCCGACCGGGACTCCTATAATTCACCCCTCCACTTT
j_call: TRBJ2-3; d_call: .; cdr3_length: 16; v_call: TRBV5-6; clone_size: .; cdr3_aa: CASSLGGPTSSDTQYF; cdr3_nt: TGTGCCAGCAGCTTGGGGGGCCCAACGAGTTCAGATACGCAGTATTTT
j_call: TRBJ2-7; d_call: TRBD1; cdr3_length: 16; v_call: TRBV24-1; clone_size: .; cdr3_aa: CATSDHGQGNAYEQYF; cdr3_nt: TGTGCCACCAGTGACCACGGACAGGGCAATGCCTACGAGCAGTACTTC
j_call: TRBJ2-5; d_call: TRBD1; cdr3_length: 15; v_call: TRBV5-1; clone_size: .; cdr3_aa: CASSRYRGLQETQYF; cdr3_nt: TGCGCCAGCAGCCGCTACAGGGGGCTCCAGGAGACCCAGTACTTC
j_call: TRBJ1-2; d_call: TRBD1; cdr3_length: 14; v_call: TRBV7-9; clone_size: .; cdr3_aa: CASSSIQGAGGYTF; cdr3_nt: TGTGCCAGCAGCTCCATACAGGGGGCAGGTGGCTACACCTTC
j_call: TRBJ1-6; d_call: .; cdr3_length: 16; v_call: TRBV30; clone_size: .; cdr3_aa: CAWSQQRSSYNSPLHF; cdr3_nt: TGTGCCTGGTCCCAACAGCGGAGCTCCTATAATTCACCCCTCCACTTT
j_call: TRBJ2-7; d_call: .; cdr3_length: 15; v_call: TRBV5-1; clone_size: once; cdr3_aa: CASSLIPAASYEQYF; cdr3_nt: TGCGCCAGCAGCTTGATCCCAGCGGCGAGCTACGAGCAGTACTTC
j_call: TRBJ2-1; d_call: TRBD2; cdr3_length: 18; v_call: TRBV10-3; clone_size: .; cdr3_aa: CAISERKTSGTAYNEQFF; cdr3_nt: TGTGCCATCAGTGAGCGGAAAACTAGCGGGACCGCCTACAATGAGCAGTTCTTC
j_call: TRBJ1-5; d_call: TRBD1; cdr3_length: 14; v_call: TRBV28; clone_size: .; cdr3_aa: CASSLGQGDQPQHF; cdr3_nt: TGTGCCAGCAGTCTAGGACAGGGGGATCAGCCCCAGCATTTT
j_call: TRBJ1-5; d_call: TRBD1; cdr3_length: 18; v_call: TRBV3-1/TRBV3-2; clone_size: .; cdr3_aa: CASSHVRWDRGCNQPQHF; cdr3_nt: TGTGCCAGCAGCCACGTACGTTGGGACAGGGGTTGCAATCAGCCCCAGCATTTT
j_call: TRBJ1-3; d_call: .; cdr3_length: 19; v_call: TRBV28; clone_size: few; cdr3_aa: CASSLPWRGGLDSGNTIYF; cdr3_nt: TGTGCCAGCAGTTTACCATGGCGCGGGGGCCTCGACTCTGGAAACACCATATATTTT
j_call: TRBJ2-1; d_call: .; cdr3_length: 13; v_call: TRBV28; clone_size: .; cdr3_aa: CASRLAGEDEQFF; cdr3_nt: TGTGCCAGCAGGCTAGCCGGGGAGGATGAGCAGTTCTTC
j_call: TRBJ2-5; d_call: .; cdr3_length: 14; v_call: TRBV19; clone_size: .; cdr3_aa: CASSLGHLQETQYF; cdr3_nt: TGTGCCAGTAGTCTTGGACATCTCCAAGAGACCCAGTACTTC
j_call: TRBJ2-7; d_call: .; cdr3_length: 13; v_call: TRBV2; clone_size: .; cdr3_aa: CASSVLRGDEQYF; cdr3_nt: TGTGCCAGCAGTGTACTCAGGGGGGACGAGCAGTACTTC
j_call: TRBJ1-5; d_call: TRBD1; cdr3_length: 15; v_call: TRBV5-1; clone_size: .; cdr3_aa: CASSLGQGSDQPQHF; cdr3_nt: TGCGCCAGCAGCCTCGGACAGGGGTCAGATCAGCCCCAGCATTTT
j_call: TRBJ2-7; d_call: .; cdr3_length: 13; v_call: TRBV28; clone_size: .; cdr3_aa: CASSPRQAYEQYF; cdr3_nt: TGTGCCAGCAGTCCACGACAGGCCTACGAGCAGTACTTC
j_call: TRBJ2-5; d_call: TRBD2; cdr3_length: 13; v_call: TRBV11-2; clone_size: .; cdr3_aa: CASRLAGVQTQYF; cdr3_nt: TGTGCCAGCAGGCTAGCGGGAGTACAGACCCAGTACTTC
j_call: TRBJ2-7; d_call: .; cdr3_length: 12; v_call: TRBV28; clone_size: .; cdr3_aa: CASSLDGGTSGF; cdr3_nt: TGTGCCAGCAGTCTGGACGGGGGTACTTCGGGGTTC
j_call: TRBJ1-1; d_call: .; cdr3_length: 16; v_call: TRBV7-2; clone_size: .; cdr3_aa: CASSPIRQSLYTEAFF; cdr3_nt: TGTGCCAGCAGCCCCATCAGACAAAGCTTGTACACTGAAGCTTTCTTT
j_call: TRBJ2-5; d_call: TRBD2; cdr3_length: 17; v_call: TRBV5-4; clone_size: .; cdr3_aa: CASSLMPSGGYQETQYF; cdr3_nt: TGTGCCAGCAGCTTGATGCCTAGCGGAGGGTACCAAGAGACCCAGTACTTC
j_call: TRBJ1-1; d_call: TRBD1; cdr3_length: 15; v_call: TRBV14; clone_size: .; cdr3_aa: CASSRRDRDHTEAFF; cdr3_nt: TGTGCCAGCAGCCGCCGGGACAGGGACCACACTGAAGCTTTCTTT
j_call: TRBJ2-1; d_call: .; cdr3_length: 14; v_call: TRBV3-1/TRBV3-2; clone_size: few; cdr3_aa: CASSHTSPGDEQFF; cdr3_nt: TGTGCCAGCAGTCATACTAGTCCCGGGGATGAGCAGTTCTTC
j_call: TRBJ1-6; d_call: TRBD1; cdr3_length: 16; v_call: TRBV30; clone_size: .; cdr3_aa: CAWSAAGGSYNSPLHF; cdr3_nt: TGTGCCTGGAGTGCGGCAGGGGGCTCCTATAATTCACCCCTCCACTTT
j_call: TRBJ2-7; d_call: TRBD2; cdr3_length: 17; v_call: TRBV9; clone_size: .; cdr3_aa: CASSVDPSGYNSYEQYF; cdr3_nt: TGTGCCAGCAGCGTAGATCCTAGCGGTTATAACTCCTACGAGCAGTACTTC
j_call: TRBJ1-5; d_call: TRBD1; cdr3_length: 13; v_call: TRBV30; clone_size: .; cdr3_aa: CAWGDRGLEPQHF; cdr3_nt: TGTGCCTGGGGGGACAGGGGGCTTGAGCCCCAGCATTTT